This TCR beta chain was sequenced for a study of blood T cell repertoires in COVID-19 (dated by TCRdb to 2020 to 2021). As for the study more broadly: The collaborator samples originated in the United States, Italy and Spain and spanned the acute and convalescent phases of COVID-19. The prospective study material was composed of cDNA or gDNA derived from T cells, B-cell-depleted T cells, or PBMCs. Subjects who had been exposed to COVID-19, were actively infected with it, or had recovered from it provided the deeply sampled blood TCRbeta repertoires that made up the dataset. The repertoires were made available in a free public database intended to serve as a resource for research on the immune response to SARS-CoV-2. Samples came from the ongoing ImmuneRACE study (first 160 participants) plus 1,254 subjects from 6 global collaborators. Nearly every sample came with metadata listing a de-identified subject ID, COVID-19 status, age in years and sex. Where available, HLA class I and class II types were taken from metadata supplied by the sample provider and were not determined by assay-based typing. Points the paper makes about the study in general: The quantity of clinical and demographic metadata differed by source and by participant and was supplied without curation.

The immunoSEQ Assay, a bias-controlled multiplex PCR, was used to amplify TCRbeta CDR3 regions from genomic DNA. The authors' pipeline ran thus. The number of nucleated cells in each sample was estimated from the amplification of reference gene primers within the assay. To quantify the absolute abundance of each unique TCRbeta CDR3 rearrangement, sequence reads were collapsed and filtered. For each sample, productive Simpson clonality was calculated as the square root of Simpson's diversity index over productive rearrangements. TCRdb limited this immuneACCESS table to in-frame rearrangements with V and J called. A share of clones is missing; checked studies link under half to unresolved V genes, and the rest is unexplained. The V and J calls and clone size are taken from that table; D and trimming were inferred from the DNA. The sample table holds about 430,000 clones, of which over 85% were seen once. The ten largest clones represent 0.7% to 1% of the sample.

One collaborating source in Seattle enrolled patients while the patients were actively infected and followed the patients over time throughout the course of disease. Whole blood was collected in K2EDTA tubes by collaborating institutions according to the institutions' own protocols. For TCRbeta analysis, collaborators shipped samples as frozen whole blood, isolated PBMCs, or DNA extracted from either of those sample types. V lost 5 bases and J lost 9 bases; the stretch between them is 14 bases long. The CDR3 spans 13 residues, from the cysteine through the phenylalanine. Just CDR3 DNA is preserved here, 39 bases in frame from base 1. The germline V gene (reference sequence) provides CDR1 GTSNPN and CDR2 SVGIG. To note about this clone: Its target antigen remains unknown. Base quality data are lacking; no much larger clone is found one base away.

The chain is encoded by TRBV30 joined to TRBJ1-6; TRBD1 is perhaps the D gene, given 5 matching bases. Sequencing was performed on peripheral blood. The origin of this receptor is a man aged 18 to 30 with COVID-19, enrolled during active disease. The DNA sequence is as follows: TGTGCCTGGGATGGGGTTAGGGGTTCACCCCTCCACTTT. It specifies CAWDGVRGSPLHF.